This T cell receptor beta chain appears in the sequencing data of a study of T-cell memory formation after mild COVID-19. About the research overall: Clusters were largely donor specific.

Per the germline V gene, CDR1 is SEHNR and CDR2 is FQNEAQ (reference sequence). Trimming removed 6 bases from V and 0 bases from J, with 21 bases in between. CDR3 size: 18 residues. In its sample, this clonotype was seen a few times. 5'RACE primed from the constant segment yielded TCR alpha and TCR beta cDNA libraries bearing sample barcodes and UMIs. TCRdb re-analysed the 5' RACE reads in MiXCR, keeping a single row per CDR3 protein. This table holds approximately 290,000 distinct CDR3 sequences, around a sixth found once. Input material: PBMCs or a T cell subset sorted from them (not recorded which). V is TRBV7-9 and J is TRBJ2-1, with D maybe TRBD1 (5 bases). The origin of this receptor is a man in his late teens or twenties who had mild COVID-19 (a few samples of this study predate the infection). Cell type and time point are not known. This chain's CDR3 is CASSRPASGRSSYNEQFF. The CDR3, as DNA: TGTGCCAGCAGTCGACCTGCTTCAGGGCGCAGCTCCTACAATGAGCAGTTCTTC.